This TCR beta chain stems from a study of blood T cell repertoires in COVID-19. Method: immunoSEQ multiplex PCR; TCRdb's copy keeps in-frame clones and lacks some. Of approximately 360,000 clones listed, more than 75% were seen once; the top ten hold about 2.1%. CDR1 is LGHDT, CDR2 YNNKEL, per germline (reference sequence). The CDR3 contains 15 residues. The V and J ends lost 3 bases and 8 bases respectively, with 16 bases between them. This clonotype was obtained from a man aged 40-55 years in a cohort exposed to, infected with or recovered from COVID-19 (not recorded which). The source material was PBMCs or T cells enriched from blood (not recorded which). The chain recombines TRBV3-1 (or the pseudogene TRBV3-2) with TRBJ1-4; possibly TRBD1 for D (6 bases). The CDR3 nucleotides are TGTGCCAGCAGCCAGCGACAGGCTCATTGGGAAAAACTGTTTTTT. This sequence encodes CASSQRQAHWEKLFF.